These 25 T cell receptor beta chains were all obtained from the same sample, sequenced in a study of T cells in Graves' hyperthyroidism and ophthalmopathy. Regions amplified from RNA transcripts were the TCR beta CDR3 regions. With the HTBI primer set, the TCR CDR3 went through a first round of RT-PCR. A single record per CDR3 protein comes from TCRdb applying MiXCR to the multiplex PCR reads. The sample shows about 380,000 distinct CDR3 sequences, approximately 13% of them seen only once. Input material: blood. The receptors stem from a woman aged 55-69 years with Graves' hyperthyroidism.

Details on this clonotype: Mismatch with germline at one junction end may stem from a read error. This rearrangement joins TRBV7-7 to TRBJ2-5, with 12 bases matching TRBD2. CDR3 length: 15 amino acids. Germline values: CDR1 SSHAT, CDR2 FNYEAQ (reference sequence). For the CDR3, the DNA is TGTGCTAGCAGCTTCCCGACTAGCGGGAGAGAGACCCAGTACTTC. It yields the protein CASSFPTSGRETQYF.

This clonotype was seen at least ten times. The chain links TRBV7-9 to TRBJ2-7, with D perhaps matching TRBD2 (5 bases). Germline CDR1 reads SEHNR; CDR2 reads FQNEAQ (reference sequence). With 5 bases removed from V and 5 bases from J, the gap between germline ends came to 13 bases. The CDR3 runs 13 residues. This CDR3 reads CASSPPGENEQYF. CDR3 bases: TGTGCCAGCAGCCCGCCCGGGGAAAACGAGCAGTACTTC.

This clonotype was counted at least ten times. In nucleotides, the CDR3 is TGCAGTGCTACAAGGTTGGGTGGGGGGTACAATGAGCAGTTCTTC. Its translation is CSATRLGGGYNEQFF. This chain joins TRBV20-1 and TRBJ2-1; D may be TRBD2 (6 bases). There are 15 residues in the CDR3. Germline assignment: CDR1 DFQATT and CDR2 SNEGSKA (reference sequence). With 4 bases removed from V and 4 bases from J, the gap between germline ends came to 17 bases.

The chain links TRBV25-1 to TRBJ1-6; D unclear. Germline-derived CDR1 and CDR2 are MGHDK and SYGVNS. Trimming cost V 2 bases and J 10 bases, with 12 bases left between them. This CDR3 comprises 14 residues. This CDR3 reads CASSETRDRSPLHF. The CDR3 region has the DNA TGTGCCAGCAGTGAAACCCGGGATCGGTCACCCCTCCACTTT.

The sample holds many counts of this clonotype. The chain uses TRBV6-5 and TRBJ1-2; D might be TRBD1 (6 bases). Looked up from germline, CDR1 is MNHEY and CDR2 is SVGAGI. Trimming pared 2 bases from V and 4 bases from J, leaving 17 bases between. The CDR3 loop spans 16 amino acids. Written as DNA, the CDR3 is TGTGCCAGCAGTTACGAGGGGGAACCCCTATCCTATGGCTACACCTTC. Protein: CASSYEGEPLSYGYTF.

The chain is built from TRBV5-6 and TRBJ2-1; unclear D gene. CDR1 SGHDT and CDR2 YYEEEE come from the germline V gene. V gave up 8 bases and J gave up 5 bases, with 11 bases separating them. The CDR3 loop spans 12 amino acids. The CDR3 nucleotides are TGTGCCAGTAGTGTGCCTAACAATGAGCAGTTCTTC. It encodes CASSVPNNEQFF. The full variable domain, rest sourced from reference TRBV5-6 and TRBJ2-1, is DAGVTQSPTHLIKTRGQQVTLRCSPKSGHDTVSWYQQALGQGPQFIFQYYEEEERQRGNFPDRFSGHQFPNYSSELNVNALLLGDSALYLCASSVPNNEQFFGPGTRLTVL.

This clonotype was picked up many times. This chain joins TRBV6-2 or TRBV6-3 and TRBJ2-5; 8 bases match TRBD2. J lost 4 bases, V lost 2 bases, and 3 bases had no gene match. Per the germline V gene, CDR1 is MNHEY and CDR2 is SVGEGT. CDR3 length: 14 residues. DNA of the CDR3: TGTGCCAGCAGTTACGGAACTAGCGGAGAGACCCAGTACTTC. Its protein product is CASSYGTSGETQYF.

As for this clonotype: This may arise from a read error, as a much more abundant clone is one base away. The rearrangement uses TRBV12-3 or TRBV12-4 and TRBJ2-1; no reliable D call. This CDR3 spans 14 amino acids. This CDR3 is CSSRHWSSGNEQFF. CDR3 DNA sequence: TGTTCCAGCAGGCACTGGAGCTCCGGAAATGAGCAGTTCTTC.

This chain connects TRBV9 to TRBJ2-3, with D possibly matching TRBD1 (5 bases). Trimming removed 0 bases from V and 5 bases from J, with 10 bases in between. This CDR3 comprises 14 residues. Germline assignment: CDR1 SGDLS and CDR2 YYNGEE. The CDR3 nucleotides are TGTGCCAGCAGCGTAGCAGGGCTCCGAGATACGCAGTATTTT. Translation gives CASSVAGLRDTQYF.

This clonotype appeared many times. The chain links TRBV30 to TRBJ2-1, with D perhaps TRBD2 (6 bases). Trimming removed 3 bases from V and 4 bases from J, with 13 bases in between. Germline CDR1 GTSNPN, CDR2 SVGIG (reference sequence). The CDR3 has 14 amino acids. CDR3 amino acids: CAWRSTRRYNEQFF. The CDR3 nucleotides are TGTGCCTGGAGGTCGACTAGGCGATACAATGAGCAGTTCTTC.

The CDR3 region has the DNA TGTGCCAGCACCACAGCCAAAAACATTCAGTACTTC. It codes for CASTTAKNIQYF. The chain recombines TRBV9 with TRBJ2-4; no reliable D call. V lost 6 bases, J lost 0 bases, and 4 bases lay in between. Germline V gene sequence: CDR1 SGDLS, CDR2 YYNGEE. The CDR3 is made up of 12 amino acids.

This chain uses TRBV6-5 with TRBJ2-1, with 8 bases lining up with TRBD2. V shed 1 base and J 4 bases; nucleotides not matched to a gene: 6. The germline gives CDR1 MNHEY, CDR2 SVGAGI. There are 16 residues in the CDR3. Written as DNA, the CDR3 is TGTGCCAGCAGTTACTACAGCGGGAGTATGTACAATGAGCAGTTCTTC. Translated: CASSYYSGSMYNEQFF.

J is TRBJ1-6 and V is TRBV27; D unresolved. The length of the CDR3 is 15 residues. With 2 bases removed from V and 5 bases from J, the gap between germline ends came to 10 bases. Germline assignment: CDR1 MNHEY and CDR2 SMNVEV (reference sequence). DNA for the CDR3: TGTGCCAGCAGTTTAAACGGGATAGATAATTCACCCCTCCACTTT. It translates to CASSLNGIDNSPLHF.

This rearrangement joins TRBV6-5 to TRBJ1-2, with TRBD1 as a possible D gene (6 bases). The CDR3 is 14 amino acids. Trimming left V 0 bases short and J 2 bases short, with 7 bases between. The germline V gene encodes CDR1 MNHEY and CDR2 SVGAGI. The CDR3 region has the DNA TGTGCCAGCAGTTACTCCGGGGGCAACTATGGCTACACCTTC. It specifies CASSYSGGNYGYTF.

The chain joins TRBV30 to TRBJ2-7, with a tentative D call TRBD1 (6 bases). The CDR3 is made up of 11 amino acids. Germline CDR1 GTSNPN, CDR2 SVGIG (reference sequence). The V end lost 0 bases, the J end lost 9 bases, and 9 bases lay between the germline ends. CDR3 loop: CAWSVLGAQYF. CDR3 bases: TGTGCCTGGAGTGTACTGGGGGCGCAGTACTTC.

V gene TRBV4-1 combines with J gene TRBJ1-2; 10 positions match TRBD1. The ends lost 0 bases at V and 3 bases at J; junction bases unmatched: 7. This CDR3 is 17 amino acids long. The V gene's germline CDR1 is MGHRA and CDR2 YSYEKL. The CDR3 protein is CASSQEHRQGAYYGYTF. CDR3 bases: TGCGCCAGCAGCCAAGAACATCGACAGGGGGCATACTATGGCTACACCTTC.

A single count supports this clonotype. A clone one base away is much larger, so this may be a read error. The chain uses TRBV20-1 and TRBJ2-3, with 11 bases that match TRBD2. CDR1 DFQATT and CDR2 SNEGSKA come from the germline V gene (reference sequence). This CDR3 comprises 13 residues. The V segment lost 5 bases and the J segment 4 bases; nucleotides outside the gene matches: 2. As DNA, the CDR3 is TGCAGTGCTCCGACTAGCGGGGCAGATACGCAGTATTTT. Translating it yields CSAPTSGADTQYF.

In the case of this clonotype: This may stem from a read error, because a much larger clone lies one nucleotide away. CDR3 protein: CASSYRLGLAGSYNEQFF. DNA for the CDR3: TGTGCCAGCAGTTACCGGTTAGGACTAGCGGGATCCTACAATGAGCAGTTCTTC. The chain combines TRBV6-2 or TRBV6-3 with TRBJ2-1; 12 positions match TRBD2. Per the germline V gene, CDR1 is MNHEY and CDR2 is SVGEGT. The trim removed 2 bases at V and 1 base at J, leaving 6 bases unmatched. This CDR3 has 18 amino acids.

This chain joins TRBV4-1 and TRBJ2-5; TRBD2 might be the D (6 bases). Germline V lookup: CDR1 MGHRA, CDR2 YSYEKL. The CDR3 is 14 amino acids. V was cut by 0 bases and J by 5 bases, with 10 bases left in between. CDR3 sequence reads: CASSQETSWETQYF. CDR3 nucleotides: TGCGCCAGCAGCCAAGAAACTAGCTGGGAGACCCAGTACTTC.

This clonotype was observed at least ten times. The V gene is TRBV12-3 or TRBV12-4, the J gene TRBJ2-3, with 10 bases that match TRBD2. The CDR3 consists of 15 residues. After removal of 6 bases from V and 1 base from J, the junction contained 4 bases not matched to a gene. The DNA for the CDR3 is TGTGCCAGCAGGAGGACTAGCGGAGGCACAGATACGCAGTATTTT. Translating gives CASRRTSGGTDTQYF.

V gene TRBV19 combines with J gene TRBJ1-5; D remains ambiguous. The V and J ends lost 5 bases and 1 base respectively, with 18 bases between them. CDR1 and CDR2 from the germline V gene are LNHDA and SQIVND (reference sequence). There are 17 residues in the CDR3. The CDR3 loop is CASSDPRWGTSNQPQHF. The CDR3 DNA reads as TGTGCCAGTAGTGACCCCCGTTGGGGTACCAGCAATCAGCCCCAGCATTTT.

Comment on this clonotype: A much larger clone is a single base away; this may be a read error. The chain carries TRBV6-2 or TRBV6-3 and TRBJ2-4; 8 bases map to TRBD2. The germline CDR1 and CDR2 sequences are MNHEY and SVGEGT. The CDR3 is 20 residues long. J gave up 0 bases and V 5 bases, and 18 bases lay outside the gene matches. The CDR3 sequence is CASSVFIRALAAIAKNIQYF. The CDR3 bases are TGTGCCAGCAGTGTGTTCATCAGGGCACTAGCGGCAATAGCCAAAAACATTCAGTACTTC.

This clonotype occurred many times. The V gene is TRBV20-1, the J gene TRBJ1-4; D is unclear. Trimming took 3 bases from V and 8 from J, leaving 16 bases between them. This CDR3 comprises 14 residues. Germline V gene sequence: CDR1 DFQATT, CDR2 SNEGSKA (reference sequence). The chain's CDR3 is CSASPGLAWEKLFF. The DNA for the CDR3 is TGCAGTGCTAGCCCGGGCCTGGCTTGGGAAAAACTGTTTTTT.

The gene calls are TRBV6-2 or TRBV6-3 and TRBJ2-1, with TRBD2 as a possible D gene (5 bases). V lost 8 bases to trimming and J lost 2 bases, with 7 bases between them. The length of the CDR3 is 12 residues. Germline-derived CDR1 and CDR2 are MNHEY and SVGEGT. The CDR3 nucleotides are TGTGCCAGCGGACTTCCCTACAATGAGCAGTTCTTC. Protein: CASGLPYNEQFF.

This clonotype was observed a few times. The chain employs TRBV12-3 or TRBV12-4 and TRBJ2-7; 8 nucleotides match TRBD1. J lost 7 bases, V lost 6 bases, and 5 bases had no gene match. This CDR3 comprises 12 residues. The CDR3 region has the DNA TGTGCCAGCAGCGCGCGACAGGGGGAGCAGTACTTC. Its translation is CASSARQGEQYF.